This TCR beta chain stems from a study of cytomegalovirus exposure and HLA in healthy donors. Study observations and caveats: For cytomegalovirus status, the classifier reportedly gave diagnoses with high specificity and sensitivity. With further analysis later on, most CMV-associated TCR beta chains appeared HLA-restricted. Roughly even sequencing depth across donors was the assumption behind the presence/absence analyses.

Concerning this clone: The target antigen is unknown.

Trimming at V came to 4 bases and at J to 5 bases, leaving 9 bases not matched to a gene. This CDR3 has 16 residues. In germline, CDR1 is MDHEN, CDR2 SYDVKM. Primers for the PCR totalled 60 Vbeta and 13 Jbeta. This table comes from immunoSEQ multiplex PCR, and its TCRdb copy is limited to in-frame clones, with some not included. This sample has under 200,000 clones, with 75% to 90% found just once. This sequence was found in a girl aged 2 to 9 in good health and CMV-seropositive. This rearrangement joins TRBV28 to TRBJ1-5, with TRBD1 matching 9 bases. The sample comprised PBMCs. CDR3 DNA sequence: TGTGCCAGCAGTTCCAACACAGGGGGCGCAGATCAGCCCCAGCATTTT. Protein: CASSSNTGGADQPQHF.